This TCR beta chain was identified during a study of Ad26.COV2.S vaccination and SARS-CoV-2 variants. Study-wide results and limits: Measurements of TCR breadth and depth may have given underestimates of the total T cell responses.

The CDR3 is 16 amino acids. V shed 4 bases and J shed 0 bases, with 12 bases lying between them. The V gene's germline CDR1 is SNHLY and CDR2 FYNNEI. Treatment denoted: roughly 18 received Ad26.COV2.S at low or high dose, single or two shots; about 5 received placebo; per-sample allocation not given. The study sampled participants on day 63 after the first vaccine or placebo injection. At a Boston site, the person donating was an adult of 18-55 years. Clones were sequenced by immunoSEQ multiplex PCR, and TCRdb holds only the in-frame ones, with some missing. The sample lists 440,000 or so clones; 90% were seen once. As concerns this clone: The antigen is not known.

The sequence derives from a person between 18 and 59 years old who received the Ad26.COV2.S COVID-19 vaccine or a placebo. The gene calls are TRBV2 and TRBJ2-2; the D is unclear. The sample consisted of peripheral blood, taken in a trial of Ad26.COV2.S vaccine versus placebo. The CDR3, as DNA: TGTGCCAGCAGTGGGCCAAGCAGGTCGAACACCGGGGAGCTGTTTTTT. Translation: CASSGPSRSNTGELFF. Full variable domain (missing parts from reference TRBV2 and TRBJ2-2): EPEVTQTPSHQVTQMGQEVILRCVPISNHLYFYWYRQILGQKVEFLVSFYNNEISEKSEIFDDQFSVERPDGSNFTLKIRSTKLEDSAMYFCASSGPSRSNTGELFFGEGSRLTVL.